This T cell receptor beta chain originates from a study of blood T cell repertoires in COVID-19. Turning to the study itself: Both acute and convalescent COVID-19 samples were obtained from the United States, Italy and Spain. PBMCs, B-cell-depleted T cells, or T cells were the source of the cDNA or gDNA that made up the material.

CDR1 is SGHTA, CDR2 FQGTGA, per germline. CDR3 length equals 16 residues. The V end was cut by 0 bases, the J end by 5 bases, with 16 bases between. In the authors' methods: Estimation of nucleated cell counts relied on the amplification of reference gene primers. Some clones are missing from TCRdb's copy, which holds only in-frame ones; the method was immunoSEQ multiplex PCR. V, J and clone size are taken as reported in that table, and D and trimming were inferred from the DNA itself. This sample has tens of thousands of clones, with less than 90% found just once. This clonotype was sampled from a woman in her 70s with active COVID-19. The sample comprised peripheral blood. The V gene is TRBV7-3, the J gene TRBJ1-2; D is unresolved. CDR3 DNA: TGTGCCAGCAGCTTAACTGGCAGCGCGGATGCGTATGGCTACACCTTC. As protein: CASSLTGSADAYGYTF.